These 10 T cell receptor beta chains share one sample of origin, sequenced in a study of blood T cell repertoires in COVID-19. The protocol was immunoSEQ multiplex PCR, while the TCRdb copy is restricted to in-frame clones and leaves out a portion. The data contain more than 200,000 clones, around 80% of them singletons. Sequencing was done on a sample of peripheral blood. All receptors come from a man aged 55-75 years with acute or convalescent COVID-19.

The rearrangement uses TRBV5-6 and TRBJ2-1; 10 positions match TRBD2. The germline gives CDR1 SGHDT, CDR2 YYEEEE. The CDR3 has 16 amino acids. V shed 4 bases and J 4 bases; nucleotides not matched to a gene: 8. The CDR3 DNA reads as TGTGCCAGCAGCCTCATGGGACTAGCGCAGTACAATGAGCAGTTCTTC. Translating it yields CASSLMGLAQYNEQFF. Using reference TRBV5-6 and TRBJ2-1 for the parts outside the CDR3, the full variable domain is DAGVTQSPTHLIKTRGQQVTLRCSPKSGHDTVSWYQQALGQGPQFIFQYYEEEERQRGNFPDRFSGHQFPNYSSELNVNALLLGDSALYLCASSLMGLAQYNEQFFGPGTRLTVL.

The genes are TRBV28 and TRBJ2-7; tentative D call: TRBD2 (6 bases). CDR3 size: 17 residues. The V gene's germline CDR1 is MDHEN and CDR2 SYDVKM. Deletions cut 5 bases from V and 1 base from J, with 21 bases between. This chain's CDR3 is CASSPPPGAVISYEQYF. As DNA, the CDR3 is TGTGCCAGCAGTCCTCCCCCGGGAGCGGTTATATCCTACGAGCAGTACTTC.

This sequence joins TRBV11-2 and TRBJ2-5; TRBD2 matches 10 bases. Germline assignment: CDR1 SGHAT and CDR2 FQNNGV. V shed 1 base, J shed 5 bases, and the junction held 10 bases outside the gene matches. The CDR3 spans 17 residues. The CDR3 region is CASSLGGAGGIWETQYF. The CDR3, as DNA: TGTGCCAGCAGCTTAGGGGGAGCGGGGGGGATCTGGGAGACCCAGTACTTC. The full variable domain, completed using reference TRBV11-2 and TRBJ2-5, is EAGVAQSPRYKIIEKRQSVAFWCNPISGHATLYWYQQILGQGPKLLIQFQNNGVVDDSQLPKDRFSAERLKGVDSTLKIQPAKLEDSAVYLCASSLGGAGGIWETQYFGPGTRLLVL.

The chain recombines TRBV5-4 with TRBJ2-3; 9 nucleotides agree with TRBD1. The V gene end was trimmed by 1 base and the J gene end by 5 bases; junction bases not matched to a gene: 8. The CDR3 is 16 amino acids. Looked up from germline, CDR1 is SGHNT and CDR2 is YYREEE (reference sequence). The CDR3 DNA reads TGTGCCAGCAGCTTGATCCACAGGGGGCTGGGAGATACGCAGTATTTT. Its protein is CASSLIHRGLGDTQYF.

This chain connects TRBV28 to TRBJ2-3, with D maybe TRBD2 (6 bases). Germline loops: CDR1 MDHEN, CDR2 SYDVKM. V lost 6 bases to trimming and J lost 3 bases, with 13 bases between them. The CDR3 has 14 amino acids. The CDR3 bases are TGTGCCAGCAGACCCCATGGGGGGACAGATACGCAGTATTTT. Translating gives CASRPHGGTDTQYF.

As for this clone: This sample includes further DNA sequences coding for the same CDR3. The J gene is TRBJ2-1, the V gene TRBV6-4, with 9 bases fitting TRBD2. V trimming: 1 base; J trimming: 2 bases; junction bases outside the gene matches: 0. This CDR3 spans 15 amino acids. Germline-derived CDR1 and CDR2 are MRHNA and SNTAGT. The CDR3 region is CASSDLAGAYNEQFF. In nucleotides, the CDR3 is TGTGCCAGCAGTGACTTAGCGGGGGCCTACAATGAGCAGTTCTTC.

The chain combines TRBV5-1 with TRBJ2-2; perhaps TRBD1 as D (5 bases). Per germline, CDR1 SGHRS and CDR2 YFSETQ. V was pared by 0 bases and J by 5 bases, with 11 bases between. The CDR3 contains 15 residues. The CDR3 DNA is TGCGCCAGCAGCTTGGAACAGGTTGGAACCGGGGAGCTGTTTTTT. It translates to CASSLEQVGTGELFF.

The CDR3 protein is CASSDSSGSTGELFF. The DNA for the CDR3 is TGTGCCAGCAGTGACTCCAGCGGAAGCACCGGGGAGCTGTTTTTT. The chain recombines TRBV6-4 with TRBJ2-2; the D gene is possibly TRBD2 (5 bases). Germline CDR1 reads MRHNA; CDR2 reads SNTAGT. Trimming pared 0 bases from V and 4 bases from J, leaving 9 bases between. CDR3 length equals 15 residues.

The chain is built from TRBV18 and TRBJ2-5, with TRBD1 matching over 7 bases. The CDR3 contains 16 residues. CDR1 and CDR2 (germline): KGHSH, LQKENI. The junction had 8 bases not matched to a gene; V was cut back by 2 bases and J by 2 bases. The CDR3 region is CASSPNIGTEQETQYF. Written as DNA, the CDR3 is TGTGCCAGCTCACCAAATATAGGGACAGAACAAGAGACCCAGTACTTC.

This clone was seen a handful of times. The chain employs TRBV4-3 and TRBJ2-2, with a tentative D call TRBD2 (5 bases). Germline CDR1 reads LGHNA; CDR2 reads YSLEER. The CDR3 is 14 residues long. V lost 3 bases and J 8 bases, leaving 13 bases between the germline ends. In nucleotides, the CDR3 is TGCGCCAGCAGCCACCAGAGGGTTTCGGGGGAGCTGTTTTTT. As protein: CASSHQRVSGELFF.